This T cell receptor beta chain derives from a study of blood T cell repertoires in COVID-19. Whole-study context: Sources were T cells, B-cell-depleted T cells, or PBMCs; the material itself was cDNA or gDNA.

The sample holds one count of this clone. V lost 5 bases and J lost 8; bases outside the gene matches: 6. The length of the CDR3 is 13 residues. Data came from immunoSEQ multiplex PCR; TCRdb stores just in-frame clones and leaves some out. The table has about 410,000 clones, about 88% seen once. Sequenced material: peripheral blood. The receptor's source is a woman aged 35 to 49 with COVID-19, enrolled during active disease. This chain connects TRBV12-3 or TRBV12-4 to TRBJ1-2, with 9 bases matching TRBD1. The CDR3: CASSLQGADGYTF. CDR3 sequence (DNA): TGTGCCAGCAGTCTACAGGGGGCGGACGGCTACACCTTC.